The entry below gives a single T cell receptor (beta chain) sequence along with its context. The naive CD8 subset, CD45RO-negative cells positively selected for CCR7, excluded terminally differentiated effector memory CD45RA+ cells. The sample comes from a study of shared clonotypes between healthy human individuals. Germline loops: CDR1 GTSNPN, CDR2 SVGIG (reference sequence). V gave up 0 bases and J gave up 2 bases, with 10 bases separating them. The CDR3 spans 15 residues. Assay: immunoSEQ multiplex PCR; the TCRdb copy retains only in-frame clones and omits some. The sample has fewer than 1 million clones, about 96% seen once; the top ten hold around 0.21%.

V and J are TRBV30 and TRBJ2-2, with D perhaps TRBD1 (6 bases). This receptor was identified in a man under 40 in good health. Specimen: naive CD8+ T cells sorted from blood. Written as DNA, the CDR3 is TGTGCCTGGAGTGTTCGGGACATCAACACCGGGGAGCTGTTTTTT. Translating it yields CAWSVRDINTGELFF.